This T cell receptor beta chain was obtained from a study of cytomegalovirus exposure and HLA in healthy donors. Regarding the study as a whole: Analyzed later, association rates of TCRs varied across HLA loci, with DRB1 most and HLA-C fewest. It was 160 or so TCR beta chains that were listed as cytomegalovirus-associated. Rare sequences made up most TCRs, while some public TCRs were found in many donors. Later analysis demonstrated an association between a missense DCLRE1C variant and TCR beta V- and J-gene trimming.

This clone turned up a few times. Its matching antigen is unknown. The CDR3 spans 17 residues. The germline V gene encodes CDR1 SGHTA and CDR2 FQGTGA. After removal of 5 bases from V and 1 base from J, the junction contained 13 bases not matched to a gene. The PCR employed 60 Vbeta primers together with 13 Jbeta primers. The data were produced by immunoSEQ multiplex PCR, yet TCRdb's version contains in-frame clones alone and is incomplete. The sample lists around 85,000 clones, about 69% occurring once. The V and J genes are TRBV7-3 and TRBJ1-1; 7 nucleotides match TRBD1. The sample consisted of PBMCs. This TCR came from a man aged 55 to 69 in good health and CMV-seronegative. CDR3 nucleotides: TGTGCCAGCAGCCCCACCCCCACAGGGGTCAGGAACACTGAAGCTTTCTTT. As protein: CASSPTPTGVRNTEAFF.